The TCR beta chain described here comes from a study of cytomegalovirus exposure and HLA in healthy donors. Study-level findings and limits: By a later analysis, the bulk of CMV-associated TCR beta chains appeared HLA-restricted.

Comment on this clone: What it binds is not known.

PCR involved 60 Vbeta and 13 Jbeta primers. The assay was immunoSEQ multiplex PCR, and TCRdb's table has in-frame clones only and misses some. The table has about 110,000 clones, about 64% seen once. After removal of 6 bases from V and 4 bases from J, the junction contained 18 bases not matched to a gene. Germline lookup yields CDR1 SGHTA and CDR2 FQGNSA. This CDR3 comprises 19 residues. Sequenced input: PBMCs. The clonotype originates from a female donor in good health and CMV-seronegative. The rearrangement uses TRBV7-2 and TRBJ2-1, with 10 bases aligning to TRBD2. This CDR3 is CASSSQGLAEGRGYNEQFF. CDR3 in DNA: TGTGCCAGCAGTTCCCAAGGACTAGCGGAGGGCCGGGGATACAATGAGCAGTTCTTC.